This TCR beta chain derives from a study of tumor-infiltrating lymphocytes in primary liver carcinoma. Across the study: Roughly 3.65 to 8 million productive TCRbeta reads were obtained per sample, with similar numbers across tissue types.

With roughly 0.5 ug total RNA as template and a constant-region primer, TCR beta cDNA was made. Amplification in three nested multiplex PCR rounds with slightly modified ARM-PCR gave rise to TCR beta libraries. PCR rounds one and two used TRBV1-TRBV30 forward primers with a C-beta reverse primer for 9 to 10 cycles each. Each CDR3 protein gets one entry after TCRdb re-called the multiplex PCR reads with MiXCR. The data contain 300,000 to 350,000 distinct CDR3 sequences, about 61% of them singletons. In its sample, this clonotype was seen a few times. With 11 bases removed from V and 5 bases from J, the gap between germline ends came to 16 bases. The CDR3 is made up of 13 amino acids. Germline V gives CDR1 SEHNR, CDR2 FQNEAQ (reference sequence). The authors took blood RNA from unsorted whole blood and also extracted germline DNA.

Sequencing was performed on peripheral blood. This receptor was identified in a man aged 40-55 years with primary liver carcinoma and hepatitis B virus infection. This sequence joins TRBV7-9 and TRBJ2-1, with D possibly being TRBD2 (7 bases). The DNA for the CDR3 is TGTGCCGCACGGAGGGGGGGAGACAATGAGCAGTTCTTC. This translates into CAARRGGDNEQFF.